This T cell receptor beta chain was sequenced during a study of T cell clonotyping in hematopoietic cell transplantation. The V gene's germline CDR1 is SGHNT and CDR2 YENEEA. This CDR3 is 14 amino acids long. V shed 5 bases and J shed 3 bases, with 14 bases lying between them. Notes on this clone: Its antigen is still unknown.

General study findings and limits: Recipient TCR diversity dropped after transplant; expanded clonotypes rose from day 30 to 180. At the given depth, recipient repertoires were over 95% de novo clonotypes. Broader posttransplant TCR repertoire diversity was predicted by graft donor and pretransplant recipient Inverse Simpson Index values.

Generated by immunoSEQ multiplex PCR, the TCRdb table keeps only in-frame clones and is missing some. Among 35,000 to 45,000 clones, 85% to 95% were seen once, and the ten largest hold 0.85% to 0.9%. This TCR was sampled from a woman aged 45-65 years in good health. Some clones in this sample may be carry-over from other donors' samples. The chain recombines TRBV11-3 with TRBJ2-7; D is perhaps TRBD1 or TRBD2 (7 bases each). The specimen sequenced was peripheral blood mononuclear cells. For the CDR3, the DNA is TGTGCCAGCAGCCAGGGGGGGGCGGACTACGAGCAGTACTTC. Residues: CASSQGGADYEQYF. Using reference TRBV11-3 and TRBJ2-7 for the parts outside the CDR3, the full variable domain is EAGVVQSPRYKIIEKKQPVAFWCNPISGHNTLYWYLQNLGQGPELLIRYENEEAVDDSQLPKDRFSAERLKGVDSTLKIQPAELGDSAVYLCASSQGGADYEQYFGPGTRLTVT.